The rows below give T cell receptor beta chains drawn from one sample of a study of cytomegalovirus exposure and HLA in healthy donors. TCRdb's copy holds only in-frame clones and misses some; the assay was immunoSEQ multiplex PCR. This repertoire shows about 260,000 clones, 80% to 95% found once; its top ten account for 3.1%. Sequencing was performed on PBMCs. The receptors come from a woman aged 30 to 39 in good health and CMV-seronegative. CDR3s leave out the opening cysteine and the closing phenylalanine or tryptophan. A D gene is named only where the DNA matches it firmly.

>12|TRBD1|TRBJ2-7|TRBV7-2
ASSYGQGPYEQY
>13|NA|TRBJ2-2|TRBV4-3
ASSNGLGVAGELF
>14|NA|TRBJ2-4|TRBV30
AWSVGGRGDKNIQY
>11|NA|TRBJ1-2|TRBV28
ASGSTGNYGYT
>11|NA|TRBJ2-7|TRBV27
ATPTQVAYEQY
>12|NA|TRBJ2-7|TRBV30
AWSRRDLTYEQY
>14|NA|TRBJ2-7|TRBV28
ASSLFRRTKVNEQY
>14|NA|TRBJ2-1|TRBV28
ASSFSRLGPYNEQF
>14|NA|TRBJ2-2|TRBV15
ATSRVGRTNTGELF
>12|NA|TRBJ2-1|TRBV4-2
ASSQVPEHNEQF
>14|TRBD2|TRBJ2-1|TRBV29-1
SVGLAGGSFYNEQF
>12|NA|TRBJ2-3|TRBV4-1
ASSPREGTDTQY
>12|NA|TRBJ2-7|TRBV2
ASSELLEGREQY
>12|TRBD1|TRBJ2-2|TRBV7-2
ASSRNRGGGELF
>13|NA|TRBJ1-5|TRBV4-1
ASSHPLGSNQPQH
>13|NA|TRBJ2-4|TRBV9
ASSVGVGAKNIQY
>13|TRBD2|TRBJ2-1|TRBV10-3
AISDGTSGKNEQF
>13|NA|TRBJ2-7|TRBV13
ASSFLRENSYEQY
>13|NA|TRBJ1-4|TRBV28
ASSFWGPVGEKLF
>10|NA|TRBJ2-7|TRBV19
ASSSGSYEQY
>13|NA|TRBJ1-5|TRBV28
ASSSTAGTNQPQH
>17|TRBD2|TRBJ2-5|TRBV7-8
ASSPTQARLAGGQETQY
>9|NA|TRBJ2-3|TRBV11-3
ASSLEAEQY
>11|NA|TRBJ2-5|TRBV29-1
SVGQGGLETQY
>9|NA|TRBJ1-4|TRBV29-1
SVGGNEKLF
>14|NA|TRBJ2-7|TRBV15
ATSRDIRTAPYEQY
>14|TRBD2|TRBJ2-1|TRBV7-8
ASSFPGQREVNEQF
>12|NA|TRBJ2-5|TRBV5-4
ASSLGQVQETQY
>12|TRBD2|TRBJ2-7|TRBV28
ASTIGGISYEQY